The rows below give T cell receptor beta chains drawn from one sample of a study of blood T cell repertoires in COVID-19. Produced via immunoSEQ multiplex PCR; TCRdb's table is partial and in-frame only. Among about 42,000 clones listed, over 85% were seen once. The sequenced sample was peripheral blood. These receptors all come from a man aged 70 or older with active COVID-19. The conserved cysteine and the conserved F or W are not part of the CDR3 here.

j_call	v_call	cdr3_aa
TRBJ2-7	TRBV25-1	ASSPRHGGSYEQY
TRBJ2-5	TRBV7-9	ASSPQTGMETQY
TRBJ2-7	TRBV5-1	ASSHGTSGYYEQY
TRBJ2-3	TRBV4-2	ASSLLTSDTQY
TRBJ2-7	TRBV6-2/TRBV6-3	ASSSFPYEQY
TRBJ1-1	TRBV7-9	ASSRDQGNTEAF
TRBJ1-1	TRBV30	AWSVLRGLSEAF
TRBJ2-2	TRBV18	ASSPPATGELF
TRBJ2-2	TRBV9	ASSPLQGAGELF
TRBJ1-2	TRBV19	ASSIGQGDGYT
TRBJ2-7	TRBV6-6	ASRLGQGKYEQY
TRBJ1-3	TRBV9	ASSVATRNTIY
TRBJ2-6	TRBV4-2	ASSLDRQGGSGANVLT
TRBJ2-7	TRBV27	ASSLVQGHEQY
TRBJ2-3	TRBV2	ASELTDTQY
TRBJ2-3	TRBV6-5	ASSLTTSGGVTQY
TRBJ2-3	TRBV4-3	ASSQDWIPGRTDTQY
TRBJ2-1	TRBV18	ASSYELAGNEQF